A single sample gave rise to the 21 T cell receptor beta chains below, sequenced in a study of OX40 agonist ivuxolimab in advanced cancers. The library was obtained by the immunoSEQ multiplex PCR assay. The table was pulled from immuneACCESS by TCRdb, which kept in-frame rearrangements only. Such tables lose some clones; where checked, under half of the loss comes from unresolved V genes, and the rest has no known cause. This sample has about 82,000 clones in its table, and 92% of those were observed once. 7% to 9.5% of the sample belongs to the ten largest clones. Specimen: CD4+ or CD8+ T cells sorted from blood, collected in a trial of the OX40 agonist ivuxolimab. These receptors were taken from an adult with an advanced solid tumor such as melanoma, head and neck, liver or kidney cancer.

In the case of this clone: Other DNA sequences within the sample encode an identical CDR3. This chain joins TRBV9 and TRBJ2-7, with D perhaps TRBD1 (5 bases). Germline-derived CDR1 and CDR2 are SGDLS and YYNGEE. The CDR3 sequence is 15 residues long. V gave up 0 bases and J gave up 2 bases, with 12 bases separating them. CDR3 nucleotide sequence: TGTGCCAGCAGCGTAGGCGACAGTAAAGCCTACGAGCAGTACTTC. Protein sequence: CASSVGDSKAYEQYF.

The chain combines TRBV5-8 with TRBJ2-1, with TRBD1 identical over 8 bases. The CDR3 has 17 residues. The V and J ends lost 1 base and 5 bases, in that order; junction bases with no gene match: 11. Germline V gene lookup returns CDR1 SGHTS and CDR2 YDEGEE. CDR3 protein: CASSLWSGGAEDNEQFF. The CDR3 DNA follows: TGTGCCAGCAGCTTGTGGTCAGGGGGCGCGGAAGACAATGAGCAGTTCTTC.

In its sample, this clone was seen a few times. The chain couples TRBV29-1 to TRBJ2-1, with 7 bases fitting TRBD1. Trimming removed 0 bases from V and 10 bases from J; junction bases left unmatched: 3. There are 12 residues in the CDR3. The germline CDR1 and CDR2 sequences are SQVTM and ANQGSEA. The CDR3 region is CSVEETGLEQFF. DNA of the CDR3: TGCAGCGTTGAAGAGACAGGGCTCGAGCAGTTCTTC.

V is TRBV6-5 and J is TRBJ2-7; D perhaps matches TRBD2 (6 bases). V was clipped by 2 bases and J by 2 bases, with 10 bases between them. Germline V lookup: CDR1 MNHEY, CDR2 SVGAGI. The CDR3 consists of 14 residues. CDR3 loop: CASSYGGTPYEQYF. The CDR3 DNA is TGTGCCAGCAGTTACGGGGGGACCCCCTACGAGCAGTACTTC.

The rearrangement uses TRBV7-6 and TRBJ1-1; maybe TRBD1 (6 bases). Per germline, CDR1 SGHVS and CDR2 FNYEAQ. This CDR3 region has 16 residues. The ends were cut back, 4 bases at V and 0 bases at J, with 15 bases in the middle. CDR3 amino acids: CASSSRRDRLNTEAFF. The DNA for the CDR3 is TGTGCCAGCAGCTCGAGGAGAGACAGGTTGAACACTGAAGCTTTCTTT. The whole variable domain, remainder taken from reference TRBV7-6 and TRBJ1-1, is GAGVSQSPRYKVTKRGQDVALRCDPISGHVSLYWYRQALGQGPEFLTYFNYEAQQDKSGLPNDRFSAERPEGSISTLTIQRTEQRDSAMYRCASSSRRDRLNTEAFFGQGTRLTVV.

V and J are TRBV19 and TRBJ2-3; D unresolved. The CDR3 loop spans 15 amino acids. Germline loops: CDR1 LNHDA, CDR2 SQIVND (reference sequence). Trimming took off 3 bases at V and 0 bases at J, with 10 bases between the two ends. The CDR3 region has the DNA TGTGCCAGTAGTATCAAACGGTCTAGCACAGATACGCAGTATTTT. This translates into CASSIKRSSTDTQYF.

The gene calls are TRBV4-1 and TRBJ2-1; 10 bases fit TRBD2. Trimming at V came to 0 bases and at J to 9 bases, leaving 11 bases not matched to a gene. The CDR3 is 17 amino acids. The germline CDR1 and CDR2 sequences are MGHRA and YSYEKL. In DNA, the CDR3 is TGCGCCAGCAGCCAAGAGGGGAGCGGGGGGGTGTCTTTTGAGCAGTTCTTC. This gives the protein CASSQEGSGGVSFEQFF.

The J gene is TRBJ2-7, the V gene TRBV5-1, with D tentatively TRBD1 or TRBD2 (5 bases each). V lost 5 bases, J lost 2 bases, and 14 bases lay in between. The germline V gene has CDR1 SGHRS and CDR2 YFSETQ. This CDR3 contains 14 residues. In nucleotides, the CDR3 is TGCGCCAGCAGTGGGTCGGGGACCGCCTACGAGCAGTACTTC. This encodes CASSGSGTAYEQYF.

V usage is TRBV6-5 and J usage is TRBJ2-7; TRBD1 might be the D (6 bases). This CDR3 has 15 amino acids. Germline loops: CDR1 MNHEY, CDR2 SVGAGI. The V gene lost 6 bases and the J gene lost 2 bases, with 17 bases spanning the gap. The CDR3 nucleotides are TGTGCCAGCAGCCAGTCCCAGGGGTACGCCTACGAGCAGTACTTC. Its translation: CASSQSQGYAYEQYF.

The rearrangement uses TRBV27 and TRBJ2-5, with D perhaps TRBD1 or TRBD2 (6 bases each). CDR3 size: 13 residues. The V and J ends lost 4 bases and 2 bases respectively, with 8 bases between them. CDR1 is MNHEY and CDR2 is SMNVEV in the germline V gene (reference sequence). CDR3 loop: CASSWGAQETQYF. As DNA, the CDR3 is TGTGCCAGCAGTTGGGGGGCTCAAGAGACCCAGTACTTC.

The chain couples TRBV27 to TRBJ2-1; 8 bases map to TRBD2. Germline CDR1 and CDR2: MNHEY and SMNVEV (reference sequence). V lost 2 bases and J lost 7; bases outside the gene matches: 7. The length of the CDR3 is 15 residues. In DNA form, the CDR3 reads TGTGCCAGCAGTTTAAGCACGGGGGGGCCTAATGAGCAGTTCTTC. It translates to CASSLSTGGPNEQFF.

This clone was recorded once. The genes are TRBV4-3 and TRBJ1-1, with D possibly matching TRBD1 (6 bases). This CDR3 has 13 amino acids. Germline lookup yields CDR1 LGHNA and CDR2 YSLEER. The V end was cut by 1 base, the J end by 6 bases, with 9 bases between. Here the CDR3 DNA reads TGCGCCAGCAGCCAAGTCCAGGGGCCTGAAGCTTTCTTT. Translating gives CASSQVQGPEAFF.

The rearrangement links TRBV18 to TRBJ1-1; D is ambiguous. This CDR3 is built from 14 residues. The V end was cut by 3 bases, the J end by 5 bases, with 13 bases between. Germline values: CDR1 KGHSH, CDR2 LQKENI. The CDR3 is CASSPIEGKTEAFF. The CDR3 DNA reads TGTGCCAGCTCACCGATCGAAGGAAAGACTGAAGCTTTCTTT.

This chain joins TRBV11-2 and TRBJ1-2, with a possible D match to TRBD1 (5 bases). V was cut by 3 bases and J by 0 bases, with 17 bases left in between. Germline values: CDR1 SGHAT, CDR2 FQNNGV. CDR3 size: 17 residues. This CDR3 is CASSFSIRGSPNYGYTF. CDR3 DNA sequence: TGTGCCAGCAGCTTTAGCATCCGGGGCTCCCCTAACTATGGCTACACCTTC.

J is TRBJ2-1 and V is TRBV11-1, with 11 bases identical to TRBD2. Germline V CDR1 and CDR2: SGHAT, FQDESV (reference sequence). This CDR3 is built from 15 residues. The V segment lost 1 base and the J segment 9 bases; nucleotides outside the gene matches: 5. CDR3 bases: TGTGCCAGCAGCTTAGTAGCGGGGGGGCCGATTGAGCAGTTCTTC. Translated, it gives CASSLVAGGPIEQFF.

The chain has TRBV7-9 and TRBJ2-7; D unresolved. Trimming cost V 3 bases and J 0 bases, with 15 bases left between them. CDR3 length: 16 residues. The germline CDR1 and CDR2 sequences are SEHNR and FQNEAQ (reference sequence). As DNA, the CDR3 is TGTGCCAGCAGCTTCGCGCCTAGGACGGCCTCCTACGAGCAGTACTTC. Translation: CASSFAPRTASYEQYF.

This chain links TRBV6-5 with TRBJ2-7, with D possibly matching TRBD1 (5 bases). Germline loops: CDR1 MNHEY, CDR2 SVGAGI. The CDR3 contains 11 residues. Trimming pared 6 bases from V and 4 bases from J, leaving 7 bases between. As DNA, the CDR3 is TGTGCCAGCAGGCAGGGTTACGAGCAGTACTTC. It specifies CASRQGYEQYF.

V gene TRBV11-2 combines with J gene TRBJ2-5, with D possibly being TRBD1 (6 bases). V was shortened by 5 bases and J by 1 base, with 20 bases between the two germline ends. The CDR3 runs 17 residues. Germline V gene data show CDR1 as SGHAT and CDR2 as FQNNGV. The CDR3 loop reads CASSELQGATFQETQYF. CDR3 DNA: TGTGCCAGCAGCGAACTACAGGGCGCGACATTCCAAGAGACCCAGTACTTC.

The chain carries TRBV7-8 and TRBJ2-1, with 9 bases aligning to TRBD2. Germline CDR1 and CDR2: SGHVS and FQNEAQ. The CDR3 runs to 17 residues. With V trimmed by 3 bases and J by 0 bases, 6 bases remained unmatched. The CDR3 sequence is CASSFGLAGYSYNEQFF. In DNA, the CDR3 is TGTGCCAGCAGCTTTGGTCTAGCGGGGTACTCCTACAATGAGCAGTTCTTC.

The rearrangement uses TRBV4-1 and TRBJ2-5; TRBD1 aligns across 10 bases. V lost 0 bases, J lost 5 bases, and 6 bases stayed unmatched. The CDR3 runs 16 residues. Germline CDR1 MGHRA, CDR2 YSYEKL. The chain's CDR3 is CASSQERDRGGETQYF. The CDR3 DNA sequence: TGCGCCAGCAGCCAAGAGAGGGACAGGGGAGGTGAGACCCAGTACTTC.

This clone was found once. The chain carries TRBV13 and TRBJ2-3; 10 positions match TRBD2. The V and J ends lost 2 bases and 4 bases, in that order; junction bases with no gene match: 3. In germline, CDR1 is PRHDT, CDR2 FYEKMQ (reference sequence). The CDR3 loop spans 15 amino acids. CDR3 DNA sequence: TGTGCCAGCAGCTTACCCAGCGGGGGGGCAGATACGCAGTATTTT. It translates to CASSLPSGGADTQYF.